This is a list of T cell receptor beta chains from one sample in a study of blood T cell repertoires in COVID-19. Assay: immunoSEQ multiplex PCR; the TCRdb copy retains only in-frame clones and omits some. The table shows approximately 270,000 clones, with around 90% occurring only once. The sample taken for sequencing was peripheral blood. All receptors derive from a man in his fifties with acute or convalescent COVID-19. Both conserved end residues are part of each CDR3. Fields, in order: D gene, J gene, V gene, clone size, CDR3 DNA, CDR3 protein. A D gene is named only where the DNA matches it firmly. Part of the rows lack a size; the others show once, few, many or a class for expanded clones.

- TRBJ1-1 TRBV6-5 - TGTGCCAGCAGTTACGCGATGAACACTGAAGCTTTCTTT CASSYAMNTEAFF
TRBD1 TRBJ2-4 TRBV5-1 - TGCGCCAGCAGTCCTGACAGGGTGCAAAACATTCAGTACTTC CASSPDRVQNIQYF
- TRBJ2-7 TRBV2 - TGTGCCAGCAGTGAACAGGCCCTCTCCTACGAGCAGTACTTC CASSEQALSYEQYF
TRBD1 TRBJ2-2 TRBV5-4 - TGTGCCAGCAGCTGGGGGGGACAGGGTATCACCGGGGAGCTGTTTTTT CASSWGGQGITGELFF
- TRBJ2-7 TRBV18 - TGTGCCAGCTCACCGAGACAGGCCGCCGAGCAGTACTTC CASSPRQAAEQYF
TRBD1 TRBJ2-1 TRBV11-3 - TGTGCCAGCAGCAGAGGGTCGGTAGGGGGCGTGCAGTTCTTC CASSRGSVGGVQFF
- TRBJ2-1 TRBV11-3 - TGTGCCAGCAGCCAACTAGGAGGGGCATCCAATGAGCAGTTCTTC CASSQLGGASNEQFF
- TRBJ1-3 TRBV7-8 - TGTGCCAGCAGCTTTAACTCTGGAAACACCATATATTTT CASSFNSGNTIYF
- TRBJ2-7 TRBV6-6 - TGTGCCGCCAGGGCATCCCGGACCTCCAGGAGCGAGCAGTACTTC CAARASRTSRSEQYF
- TRBJ2-1 TRBV12-3/TRBV12-4 - TGTGCCAGCAGTCCTAACAGGTACAATGAGCAGTTCTTC CASSPNRYNEQFF
- TRBJ1-2 TRBV19 - TGTGCCAGTAGCCCACGGGGGGTGTTCAGCTATGGCTACACCTTC CASSPRGVFSYGYTF
TRBD1 TRBJ2-1 TRBV5-1 - TGCGCCAGCAGCACATCCGGAGGGACAGGAACGGGTGAGCAGTTCTTC CASSTSGGTGTGEQFF
- TRBJ1-2 TRBV19 - TGTGCCAGTAGTTACCGGTCTCCGGGTGGAGGCTATGGCTACACCTTC CASSYRSPGGGYGYTF
TRBD1 TRBJ2-7 TRBV6-5 - TGTGCCAGCAGCATGGACAGGGGGAGTTACGAGCAGTACTTC CASSMDRGSYEQYF
- TRBJ1-4 TRBV19 - TGTGCCAGTACCATACCGAATGGGGCTGAAAAACTGTTTTTT CASTIPNGAEKLFF
TRBD1 TRBJ1-3 TRBV12-5 once TGTGCTAGTGGTTTGGACAGGGGGCCTGGAAACACCATATATTTT CASGLDRGPGNTIYF
- TRBJ2-5 TRBV30 - TGTGCCTGGAGTAAAAGCCCCAAGGGGGAGACCCAGTACTTC CAWSKSPKGETQYF
TRBD1 TRBJ1-1 TRBV3-1/TRBV3-2 - TGTGCCAGCAGGAAGGGGGGACAGTCAATGAACACTGAAGCTTTCTTT CASRKGGQSMNTEAFF
- TRBJ2-5 TRBV7-9 - TGTGCCAGCAACAACAACAGGGTAATTTGGGAGACCCAGTACTTC CASNNNRVIWETQYF
- TRBJ1-5 TRBV7-6 - TGTGCCAGCAGCTATAATAGCAATCAGCCCCAGCATTTT CASSYNSNQPQHF
- TRBJ1-3 TRBV2 - TGTGCCAGCAGTGTCAGCGTCTCTGGAAACACCATATATTTT CASSVSVSGNTIYF
- TRBJ1-5 TRBV27 - TGTGCCAGCAGTTTTTGGGGGGGCAATCAGCCCCAGCATTTT CASSFWGGNQPQHF
- TRBJ2-3 TRBV7-8 - TGTGCCAGCACCTTAAGGGCTAGCAGCACAGATACGCAGTATTTT CASTLRASSTDTQYF
TRBD1 TRBJ2-2 TRBV6-5 - TGTGCCAGCAGTCCATGGACAGGGATAACCGGGGAGCTGTTTTTT CASSPWTGITGELFF
TRBD1 TRBJ2-2 TRBV7-7 - TGTGCTAGCAGCTTAGGCGCAGGGGGCCTATTGGTCACCGGGGAGCTGTTTTTT CASSLGAGGLLVTGELFF
- TRBJ2-3 TRBV5-6 once TGTGCCAGCAGCTTGGGGCACGGCACAGATACGCAGTATTTT CASSLGHGTDTQYF
TRBD1 TRBJ1-1 TRBV5-5 few TGTGCCAGCAGCGTAGGACAGGGGGCTTACACTGAAGCTTTCTTT CASSVGQGAYTEAFF
- TRBJ1-6 TRBV7-2 - TGTGCCAGCAGCCCCGGGGGGGCGCCCCTCCACTTT CASSPGGAPLHF
TRBD1 TRBJ1-6 TRBV2 - TGTGCCAGCAGTGAGGGACCGGGACAGGGGTATTCACCCCTCCACTTT CASSEGPGQGYSPLHF
- TRBJ2-2 TRBV11-2 - TGTGCCAGCAGCTTAGCGACACATGGCAGGACCGGGGAGCTGTTTTTT CASSLATHGRTGELFF
TRBD2 TRBJ2-2 TRBV7-6 - TGTGCCAGCAGCTTACTAGCGGGGGGGCCCAACACCGGGGAGCTGTTTTTT CASSLLAGGPNTGELFF
TRBD1 TRBJ1-5 TRBV10-3 - TGTGCCATCAGTGATCACCAAGTAGCCGAGGCCAGGGGGAGAGGTCAGCCCCAGCATTTT CAISDHQVAEARGRGQPQHF
- TRBJ2-5 TRBV18 once TGTGCCAGCTCACCCCCGACAGGCCAAGAGACCCAGTACTTC CASSPPTGQETQYF
TRBD1 TRBJ1-1 TRBV25-1 - TGTGCCAGCAGTGGGACAGGGGGCGGGTACACTGAAGCTTTCTTT CASSGTGGGYTEAFF